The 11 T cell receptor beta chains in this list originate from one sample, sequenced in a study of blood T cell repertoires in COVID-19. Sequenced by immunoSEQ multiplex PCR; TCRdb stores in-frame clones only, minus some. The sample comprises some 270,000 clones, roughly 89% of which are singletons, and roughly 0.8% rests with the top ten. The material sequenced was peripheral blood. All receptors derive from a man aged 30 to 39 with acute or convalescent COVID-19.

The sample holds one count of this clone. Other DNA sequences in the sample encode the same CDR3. The CDR3 nucleotides read TGTGCCAGCAGTTTGGGACAGGGTGGTGGCTACACCTTC. Translating gives CASSLGQGGGYTF. The chain uses TRBV28 and TRBJ1-2, with 9 bases lining up with TRBD1. In germline, CDR1 is MDHEN, CDR2 SYDVKM. Trimming cost V 3 bases and J 7 bases; bases outside gene matches: 3. The CDR3 contains 13 residues.

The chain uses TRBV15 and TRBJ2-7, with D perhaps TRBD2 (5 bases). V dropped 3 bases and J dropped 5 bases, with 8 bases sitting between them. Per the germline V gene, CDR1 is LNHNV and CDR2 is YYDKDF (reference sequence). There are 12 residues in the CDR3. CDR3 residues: CATSRERDEQYF. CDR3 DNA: TGTGCCACCAGCAGGGAGAGGGACGAGCAGTACTTC. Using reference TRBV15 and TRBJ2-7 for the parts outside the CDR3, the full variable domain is DAMVIQNPRYQVTQFGKPVTLSCSQTLNHNVMYWYQQKSSQAPKLLFHYYDKDFNNEADTPDNFQSRRPNTSFCFLDIRSPGLGDTAMYLCATSRERDEQYFGPGTRLTVT.

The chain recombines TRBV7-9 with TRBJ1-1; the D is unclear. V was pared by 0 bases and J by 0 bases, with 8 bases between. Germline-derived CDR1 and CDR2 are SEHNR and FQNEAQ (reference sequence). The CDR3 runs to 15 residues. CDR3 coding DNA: TGTGCCAGCAGCTTAGCCCCCCGGGTGAACACTGAAGCTTTCTTT. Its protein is CASSLAPRVNTEAFF.

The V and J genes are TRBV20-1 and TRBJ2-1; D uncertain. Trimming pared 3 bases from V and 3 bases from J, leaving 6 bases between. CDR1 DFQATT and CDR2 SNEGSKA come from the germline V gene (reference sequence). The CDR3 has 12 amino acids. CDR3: CSASSIYNEQFF. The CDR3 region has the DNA TGCAGTGCTAGTTCTATCTACAATGAGCAGTTCTTC.

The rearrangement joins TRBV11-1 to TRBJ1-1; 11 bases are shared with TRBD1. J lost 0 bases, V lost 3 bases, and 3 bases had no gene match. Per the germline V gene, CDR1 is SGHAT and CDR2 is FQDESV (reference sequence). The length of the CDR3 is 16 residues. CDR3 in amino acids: CASSLDRGRMNTEAFF. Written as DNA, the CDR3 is TGTGCCAGCAGCTTGGACAGGGGGCGTATGAACACTGAAGCTTTCTTT.

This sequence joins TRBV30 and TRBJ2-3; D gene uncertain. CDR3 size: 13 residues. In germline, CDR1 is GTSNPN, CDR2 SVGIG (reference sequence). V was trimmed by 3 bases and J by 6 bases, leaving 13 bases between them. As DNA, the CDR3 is TGTGCCTGGAGACCCCCAGGCTTGGATACGCAGTATTTT. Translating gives CAWRPPGLDTQYF.

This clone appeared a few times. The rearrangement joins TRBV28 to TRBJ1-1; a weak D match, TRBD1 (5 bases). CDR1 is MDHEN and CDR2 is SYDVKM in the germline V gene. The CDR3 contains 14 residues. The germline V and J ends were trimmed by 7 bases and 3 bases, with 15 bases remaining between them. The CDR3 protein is CASNRRDTDTEAFF. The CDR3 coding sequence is TGTGCCAGCAATCGCAGGGATACGGACACTGAAGCTTTCTTT. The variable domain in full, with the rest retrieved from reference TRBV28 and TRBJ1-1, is DVKVTQSSRYLVKRTGEKVFLECVQDMDHENMFWYRQDPGLGLRLIYFSYDVKMKEKGDIPEGYSVSREKKERFSLILESASTNQTSMYLCASNRRDTDTEAFFGQGTRLTVV.

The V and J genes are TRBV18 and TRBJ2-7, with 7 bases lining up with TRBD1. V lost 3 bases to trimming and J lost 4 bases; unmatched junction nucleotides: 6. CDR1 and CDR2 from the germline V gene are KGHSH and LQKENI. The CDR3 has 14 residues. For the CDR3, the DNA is TGTGCCAGCTCACCTCTAGGGGGCGGGTACGAGCAGTACTTC. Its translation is CASSPLGGGYEQYF.

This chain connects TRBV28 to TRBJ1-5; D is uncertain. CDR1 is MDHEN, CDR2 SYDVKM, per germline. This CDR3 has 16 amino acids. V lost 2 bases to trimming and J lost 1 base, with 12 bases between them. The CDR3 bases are TGTGCCAGCAGTTTAAGCCCCCTTATCAGCAATCAGCCCCAGCATTTT. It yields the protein CASSLSPLISNQPQHF.

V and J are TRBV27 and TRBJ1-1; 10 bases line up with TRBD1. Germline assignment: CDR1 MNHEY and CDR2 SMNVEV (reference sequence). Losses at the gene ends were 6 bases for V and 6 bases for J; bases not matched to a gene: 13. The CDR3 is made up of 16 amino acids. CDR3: CASRGYGTGVSAEAFF. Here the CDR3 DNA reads TGTGCCAGCAGGGGTTACGGGACAGGGGTTTCCGCTGAAGCTTTCTTT.

In DNA, the CDR3 is TGTGCCAGCAGTCCGGTTTCGGGGGAGCAGTACTTC. It translates to CASSPVSGEQYF. This chain links TRBV27 with TRBJ2-7, with a tentative D call TRBD2 (5 bases). Germline-derived CDR1 and CDR2 are MNHEY and SMNVEV (reference sequence). V lost 5 bases and J 7 bases, leaving 12 bases between the germline ends. This CDR3 contains 12 residues.